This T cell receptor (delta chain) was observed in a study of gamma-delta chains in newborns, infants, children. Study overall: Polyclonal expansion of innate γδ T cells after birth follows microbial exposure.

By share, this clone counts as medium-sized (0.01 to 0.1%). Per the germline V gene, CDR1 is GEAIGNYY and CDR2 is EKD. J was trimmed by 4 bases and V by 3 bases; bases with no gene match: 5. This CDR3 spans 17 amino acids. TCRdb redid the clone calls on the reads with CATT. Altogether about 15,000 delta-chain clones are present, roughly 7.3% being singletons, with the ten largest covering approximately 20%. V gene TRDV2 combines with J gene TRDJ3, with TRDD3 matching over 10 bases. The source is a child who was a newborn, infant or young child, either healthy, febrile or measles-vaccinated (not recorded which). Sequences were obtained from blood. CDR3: CACDLLGDFWDTRQMFF. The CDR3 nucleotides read TGTGCCTGTGACTTACTGGGGGATTTTTGGGACACCCGACAGATGTTTTTC.